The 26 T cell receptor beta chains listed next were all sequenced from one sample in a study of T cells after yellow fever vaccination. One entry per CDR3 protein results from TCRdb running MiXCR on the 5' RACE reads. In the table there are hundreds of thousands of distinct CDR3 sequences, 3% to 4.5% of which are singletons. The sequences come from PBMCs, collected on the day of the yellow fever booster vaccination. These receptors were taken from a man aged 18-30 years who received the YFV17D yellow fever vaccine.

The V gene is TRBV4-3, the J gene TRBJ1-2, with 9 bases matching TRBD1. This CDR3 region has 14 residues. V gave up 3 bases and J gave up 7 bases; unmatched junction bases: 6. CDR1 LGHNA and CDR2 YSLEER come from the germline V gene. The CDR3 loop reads CASSQTGTGTGYTF. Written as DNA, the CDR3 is TGCGCCAGCAGCCAGACCGGGACAGGGACTGGCTACACCTTC.

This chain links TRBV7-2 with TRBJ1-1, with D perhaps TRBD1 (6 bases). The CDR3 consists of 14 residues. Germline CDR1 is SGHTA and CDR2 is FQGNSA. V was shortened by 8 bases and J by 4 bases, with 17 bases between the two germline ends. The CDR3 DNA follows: TGTGCCAGCGGTGAACAGGGCCGGGGCACTGAAGCTTTCTTT. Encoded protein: CASGEQGRGTEAFF. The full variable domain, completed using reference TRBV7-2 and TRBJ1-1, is GAGVSQSPSNKVTEKGKDVELRCDPISGHTALYWYRQSLGQGLEFLIYFQGNSAPDKSGLPSDRFSAERTGGSVSTLTIQRTQQEDSAVYLCASGEQGRGTEAFFGQGTRLTVV.

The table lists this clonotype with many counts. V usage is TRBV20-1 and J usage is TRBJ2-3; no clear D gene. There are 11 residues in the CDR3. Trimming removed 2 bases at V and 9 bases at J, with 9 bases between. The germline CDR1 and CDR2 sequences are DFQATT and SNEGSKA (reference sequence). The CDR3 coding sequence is TGCAGTGCTAGAACTGGAGCCACGCAGTATTTT. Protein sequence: CSARTGATQYF.

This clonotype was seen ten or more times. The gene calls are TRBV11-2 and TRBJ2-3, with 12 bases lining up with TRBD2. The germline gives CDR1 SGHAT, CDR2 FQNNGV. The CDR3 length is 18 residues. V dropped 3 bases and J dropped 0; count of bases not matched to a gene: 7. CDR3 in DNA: TGTGCCAGCAGCTTGGGACTAGCGGGTTTCGTTAGCACAGATACGCAGTATTTT. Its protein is CASSLGLAGFVSTDTQYF.

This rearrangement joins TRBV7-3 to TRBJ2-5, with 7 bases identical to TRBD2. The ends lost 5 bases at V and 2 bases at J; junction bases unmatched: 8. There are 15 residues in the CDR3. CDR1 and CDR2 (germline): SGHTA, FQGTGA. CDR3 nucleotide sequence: TGTGCCAGCAGCCGCGGGTCTAGCGGTCAAGAGACCCAGTACTTC. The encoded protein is CASSRGSSGQETQYF.

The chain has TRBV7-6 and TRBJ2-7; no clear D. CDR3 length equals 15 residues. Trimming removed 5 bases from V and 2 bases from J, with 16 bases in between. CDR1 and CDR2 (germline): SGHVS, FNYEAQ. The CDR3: CASSLGPAPPYEQYV. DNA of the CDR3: TGTGCCAGCAGCCTCGGCCCAGCACCTCCCTACGAGCAGTACGTC.

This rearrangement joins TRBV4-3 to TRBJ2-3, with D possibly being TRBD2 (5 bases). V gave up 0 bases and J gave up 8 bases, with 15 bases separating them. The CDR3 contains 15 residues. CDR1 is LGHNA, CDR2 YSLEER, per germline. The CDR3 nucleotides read TGCGCCAGCAGCCAAGAAGTTGGCGTACGGGGTACGCAGTATTTT. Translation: CASSQEVGVRGTQYF.

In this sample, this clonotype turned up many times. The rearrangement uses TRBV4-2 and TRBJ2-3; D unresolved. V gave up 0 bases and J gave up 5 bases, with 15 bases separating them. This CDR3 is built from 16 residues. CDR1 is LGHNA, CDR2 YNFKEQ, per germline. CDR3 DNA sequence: TGTGCCAGCAGCCAAGAGGGTACGGCTAGAGGAGATACGCAGTATTTT. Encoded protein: CASSQEGTARGDTQYF.

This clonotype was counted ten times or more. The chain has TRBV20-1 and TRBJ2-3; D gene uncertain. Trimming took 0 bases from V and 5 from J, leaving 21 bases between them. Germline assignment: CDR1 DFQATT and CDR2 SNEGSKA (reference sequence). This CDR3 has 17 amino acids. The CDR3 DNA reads TGCAGTGCTAGAGATTCGGCTAGGTCGTCGGGTCAAGATACGCAGTATTTT. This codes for CSARDSARSSGQDTQYF.

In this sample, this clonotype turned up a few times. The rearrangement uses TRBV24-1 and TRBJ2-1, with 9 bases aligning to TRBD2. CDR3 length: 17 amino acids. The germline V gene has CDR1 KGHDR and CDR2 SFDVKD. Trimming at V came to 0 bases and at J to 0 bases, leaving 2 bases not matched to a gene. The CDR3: CATSDLKRGASYNEQFF. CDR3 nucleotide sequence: TGTGCCACCAGTGATTTGAAGCGGGGGGCCTCCTACAATGAGCAGTTCTTC.

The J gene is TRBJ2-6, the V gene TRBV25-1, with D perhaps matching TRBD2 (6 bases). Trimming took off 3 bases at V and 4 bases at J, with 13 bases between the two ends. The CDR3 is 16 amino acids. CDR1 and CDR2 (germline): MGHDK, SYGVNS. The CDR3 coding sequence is TGTGCCAGCAGTGATGGCGGGATCTGGGGGGCCAACGTCCTGACTTTC. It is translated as CASSDGGIWGANVLTF.

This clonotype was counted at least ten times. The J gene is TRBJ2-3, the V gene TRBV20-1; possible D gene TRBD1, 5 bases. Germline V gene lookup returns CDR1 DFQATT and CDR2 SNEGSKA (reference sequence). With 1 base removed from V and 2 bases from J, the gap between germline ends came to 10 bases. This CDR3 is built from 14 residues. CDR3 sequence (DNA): TGCAGTGCTAGAGGGGGCCGGTCCACAGATACGCAGTATTTT. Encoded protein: CSARGGRSTDTQYF.

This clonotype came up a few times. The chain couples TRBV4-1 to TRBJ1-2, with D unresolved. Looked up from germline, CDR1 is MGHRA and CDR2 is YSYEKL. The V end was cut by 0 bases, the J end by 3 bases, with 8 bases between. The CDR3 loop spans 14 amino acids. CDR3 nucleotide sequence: TGCGCCAGCAGCCAAGATGGATCGTACTATGGCTACACCTTC. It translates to CASSQDGSYYGYTF.

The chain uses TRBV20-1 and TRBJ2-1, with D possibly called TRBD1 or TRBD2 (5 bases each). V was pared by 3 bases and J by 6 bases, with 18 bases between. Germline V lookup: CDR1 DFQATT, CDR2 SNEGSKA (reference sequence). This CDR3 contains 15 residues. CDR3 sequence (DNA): TGCAGTGCTAGTAGTAGGGCAGTCGGGACCAATGAGCAGTTCTTC. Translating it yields CSASSRAVGTNEQFF.

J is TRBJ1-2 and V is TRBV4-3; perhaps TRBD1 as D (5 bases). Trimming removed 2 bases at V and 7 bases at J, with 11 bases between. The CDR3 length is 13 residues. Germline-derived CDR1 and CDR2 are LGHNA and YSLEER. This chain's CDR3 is CASSQLRESGYTF. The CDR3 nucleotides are TGCGCCAGCAGCCAACTCAGGGAGTCTGGCTACACCTTC.

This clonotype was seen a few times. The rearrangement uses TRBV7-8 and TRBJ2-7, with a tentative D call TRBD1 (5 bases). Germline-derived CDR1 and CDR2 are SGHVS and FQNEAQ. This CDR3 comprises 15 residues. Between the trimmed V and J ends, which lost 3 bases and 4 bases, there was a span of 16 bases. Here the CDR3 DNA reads TGTGCCAGCAGCTTCTTGGGTGGTAGGGGATACGAGCAGTACGTC. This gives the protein CASSFLGGRGYEQYV.

The CDR3 reads CASSPFGTGGKNEQFF. The CDR3 DNA follows: TGTGCCAGCAGCCCATTTGGGACAGGGGGTAAAAATGAGCAGTTCTTC. The chain links TRBV7-2 to TRBJ2-1; 11 bases are a match to TRBD1. This CDR3 region has 16 residues. The ends lost 5 bases at V and 7 bases at J; junction bases unmatched: 10. Germline V lookup: CDR1 SGHTA, CDR2 FQGNSA.

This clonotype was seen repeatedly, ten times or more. The CDR3 reads CASSPGSVTHNQPQHF. CDR3 nucleotide sequence: TGTGCCAGCTCACCAGGGTCAGTGACCCATAATCAGCCCCAGCATTTT. The chain combines TRBV18 with TRBJ1-5; no firm D call. The germline CDR1 and CDR2 sequences are KGHSH and LQKENI. Trimming pared 2 bases from V and 4 bases from J, leaving 15 bases between. The CDR3 is 16 amino acids. Using reference TRBV18 and TRBJ1-5 for the parts outside the CDR3, the full variable domain is NAGVMQNPRHLVRRRGQEARLRCSPMKGHSHVYWYRQLPEEGLKFMVYLQKENIIDESGMPKERFSAEFPKEGPSILRIQQVVRGDSAAYFCASSPGSVTHNQPQHFGDGTRLSIL.

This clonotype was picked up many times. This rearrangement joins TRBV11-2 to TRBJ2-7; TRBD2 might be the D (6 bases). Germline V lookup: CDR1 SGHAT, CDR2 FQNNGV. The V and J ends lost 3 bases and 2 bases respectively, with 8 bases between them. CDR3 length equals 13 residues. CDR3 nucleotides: TGTGCCAGCAGCTTTCCGGGGGCCTACGAGCAGTACGTC. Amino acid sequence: CASSFPGAYEQYV.

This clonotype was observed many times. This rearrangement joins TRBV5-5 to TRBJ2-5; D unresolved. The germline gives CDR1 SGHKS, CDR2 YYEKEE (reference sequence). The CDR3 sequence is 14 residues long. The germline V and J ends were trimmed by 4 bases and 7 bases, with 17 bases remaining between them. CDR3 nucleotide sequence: TGTGCCAGCAGCCCCGGACGGGTGGTAGGGACCCAGTACTTC. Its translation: CASSPGRVVGTQYF.

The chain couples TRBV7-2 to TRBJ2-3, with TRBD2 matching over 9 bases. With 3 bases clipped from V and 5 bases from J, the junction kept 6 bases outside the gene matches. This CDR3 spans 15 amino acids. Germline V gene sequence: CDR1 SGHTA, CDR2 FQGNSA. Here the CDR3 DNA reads TGTGCCAGCAGCTTGATTTCAGCGGGGGGAGATACGCAGTATTTT. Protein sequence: CASSLISAGGDTQYF.

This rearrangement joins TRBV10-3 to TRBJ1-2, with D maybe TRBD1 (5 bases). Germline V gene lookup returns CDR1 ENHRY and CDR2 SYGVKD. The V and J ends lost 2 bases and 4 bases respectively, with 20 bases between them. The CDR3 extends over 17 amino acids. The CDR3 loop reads CAISEPSSGAGRYGYTF. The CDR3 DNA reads TGTGCCATCAGTGAGCCCTCAAGCGGGGCAGGCCGCTATGGCTACACCTTC.

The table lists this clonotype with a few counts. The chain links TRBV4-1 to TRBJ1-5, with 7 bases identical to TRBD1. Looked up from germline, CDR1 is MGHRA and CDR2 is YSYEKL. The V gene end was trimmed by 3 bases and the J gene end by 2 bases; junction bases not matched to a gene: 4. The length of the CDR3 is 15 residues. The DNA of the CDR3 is TGCGCCAGCAGCCATACTACAGGGGGCAATCAGCCCCAGCATTTT. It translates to CASSHTTGGNQPQHF.

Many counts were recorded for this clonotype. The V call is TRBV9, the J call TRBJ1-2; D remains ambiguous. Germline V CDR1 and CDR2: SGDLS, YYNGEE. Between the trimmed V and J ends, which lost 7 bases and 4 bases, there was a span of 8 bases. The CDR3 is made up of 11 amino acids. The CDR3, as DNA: TGTGCCAGCGACGGACCCTATGGCTACACCTTC. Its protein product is CASDGPYGYTF.

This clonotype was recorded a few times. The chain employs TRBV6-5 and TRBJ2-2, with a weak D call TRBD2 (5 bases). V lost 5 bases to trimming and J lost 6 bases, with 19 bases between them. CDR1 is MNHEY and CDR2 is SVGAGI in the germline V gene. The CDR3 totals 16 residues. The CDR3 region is CASSLRAGPFPGELFF. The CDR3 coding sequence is TGTGCCAGCAGTCTGAGGGCGGGCCCGTTTCCCGGGGAGCTGTTTTTT.

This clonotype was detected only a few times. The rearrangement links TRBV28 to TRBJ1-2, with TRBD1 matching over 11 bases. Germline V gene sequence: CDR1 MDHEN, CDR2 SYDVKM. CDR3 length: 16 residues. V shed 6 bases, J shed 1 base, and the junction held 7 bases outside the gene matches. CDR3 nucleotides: TGTGCCAGCAGCAAGGACAGGGGGCTTATTAACTATGGCTACACCTTC. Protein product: CASSKDRGLINYGYTF.